This T cell receptor beta chain is drawn from a study of beta chain features in type 1 diabetes. Expressed TCRB transcripts were sequenced because the isolated RNA had all been reverse transcribed beforehand. The repertoire was sequenced with immunoSEQ multiplex PCR; TCRdb's copy has only in-frame clones and lacks some. This table holds about 260,000 clones, 55% to 70% found once. CD4+ naive, central memory, regulatory and stem cell-like memory cells were sorted via CD45RO/CCR7/CD25/CD127/CD95/CD27. The germline V gene encodes CDR1 SQVTM and CDR2 ANQGSEA. CDR3 size: 12 residues. The germline V and J ends were trimmed by 4 bases and 5 bases, with 12 bases remaining between them. Study-level findings and limits: Relative to healthy donors, patients appeared to have naive, central memory and Treg TCRB repertoires that were more similar. Cells with high TCR expression could be over-represented when cDNA is sequenced. For Type 1 diabetes patients, all four CD4+ subsets carried TCRB CDR3s that were moderately but significantly shorter.

As concerns this clone: The antigen is unknown.

The chain uses TRBV29-1 and TRBJ2-7, with D possibly being TRBD1 or TRBD2 (5 bases each). Sequencing input: naive CD4+ T cells from blood. The origin of this receptor is a man under 40 in good health. CDR3 amino acids: CSVVPQGDEQYF. The CDR3 DNA reads as TGCAGCGTTGTACCCCAGGGAGACGAGCAGTACTTC.